This is a list of T cell receptor beta chains from one sample in a study of cytomegalovirus exposure and HLA in healthy donors. Sequenced by immunoSEQ multiplex PCR; TCRdb stores in-frame clones only, minus some. The repertoire holds fewer than 200,000 clones, with about 89% as singletons. The specimen was PBMCs. Source of these receptors: a man aged 25 to 40 in good health and CMV-seropositive. Each CDR3 is given with its conserved first and last residue. Each record gives: D gene, clone size, J gene, V gene, CDR3 protein, CDR3 DNA. The D gene is left open where the match is weak. Clone sizes are given selectively: once, few, many, or a class where the clone is expanded.

D: .
size: .
J: TRBJ1-6
V: TRBV14
CDR3: CASSPRLGSNSPLHF
DNA: TGTGCCAGCAGCCCGCGTTTGGGGTCTAATTCACCCCTCCACTTT

D: .
size: .
J: TRBJ2-2
V: TRBV25-1
CDR3: CASSVQGKRPSGELFF
DNA: TGTGCCAGCAGTGTACAGGGTAAGCGTCCTTCCGGGGAGCTGTTTTTT

D: .
size: .
J: TRBJ2-2
V: TRBV5-1
CDR3: CASSLGRLNTGELFF
DNA: TGCGCCAGCAGCTTGGGCCGACTGAACACCGGGGAGCTGTTTTTT

D: TRBD2
size: few
J: TRBJ2-5
V: TRBV11-1
CDR3: CASSSGLAQTETQYF
DNA: TGTGCCAGCAGCTCGGGACTAGCACAGACAGAGACCCAGTACTTC

D: .
size: .
J: TRBJ2-7
V: TRBV6-5
CDR3: CASTDSAEQYF
DNA: TGTGCCAGCACCGACTCCGCCGAGCAGTACTTC

D: TRBD2
size: .
J: TRBJ2-3
V: TRBV5-1
CDR3: CASSFGTNPSTDTQYF
DNA: TGCGCCAGCAGCTTCGGGACTAATCCTTCCACAGATACGCAGTATTTT

D: .
size: few
J: TRBJ1-5
V: TRBV4-2
CDR3: CASSQREGSNQPQHF
DNA: TGTGCCAGCAGCCAGAGGGAGGGTAGCAATCAGCCCCAGCATTTT

D: TRBD1
size: .
J: TRBJ2-7
V: TRBV5-6
CDR3: CASSSTGVHEQYF
DNA: TGTGCCAGCAGCTCTACAGGGGTTCACGAGCAGTACTTC

D: TRBD1
size: .
J: TRBJ1-6
V: TRBV11-3
CDR3: CASSLEGGWDSPLHF
DNA: TGTGCCAGCAGCTTAGAAGGGGGCTGGGATTCACCCCTCCACTTT

D: .
size: .
J: TRBJ2-1
V: TRBV7-9
CDR3: CASSSTGYGEQFF
DNA: TGTGCCAGCAGCTCTACAGGGTACGGTGAGCAGTTCTTC

D: .
size: few
J: TRBJ1-6
V: TRBV2
CDR3: CASSDGGLSYNSPLHF
DNA: TGTGCCAGCAGTGACGGGGGCCTCTCCTATAATTCACCCCTCCACTTT

D: .
size: .
J: TRBJ1-1
V: TRBV7-9
CDR3: CASSFLVSENTEAFF
DNA: TGTGCCAGCAGCTTCTTGGTAAGCGAGAACACTGAAGCTTTCTTT

D: .
size: .
J: TRBJ1-1
V: TRBV5-4
CDR3: CASSLDGSTEAFF
DNA: TGTGCCAGCAGCTTGGACGGGAGCACTGAAGCTTTCTTT

D: .
size: .
J: TRBJ2-5
V: TRBV25-1
CDR3: CASSVGEETQYF
DNA: TGTGCCAGCAGTGTAGGGGAGGAGACCCAGTACTTC

D: TRBD1
size: .
J: TRBJ1-4
V: TRBV7-2
CDR3: CASSQDRGNEKLFF
DNA: TGTGCCAGCAGCCAGGACAGGGGGAATGAAAAACTGTTTTTT

D: TRBD1
size: few
J: TRBJ1-4
V: TRBV5-1
CDR3: CASSLQGENEKLFF
DNA: TGCGCCAGCAGCTTGCAGGGGGAAAATGAAAAACTGTTTTTT

D: TRBD1
size: .
J: TRBJ1-1
V: TRBV27
CDR3: CAKKYRDRDGTEAFF
DNA: TGTGCCAAAAAATACCGGGACAGGGATGGCACTGAAGCTTTCTTT

D: .
size: .
J: TRBJ1-5
V: TRBV7-2
CDR3: CASRLGGNQPQHF
DNA: TGTGCCAGCAGGCTCGGAGGCAATCAGCCCCAGCATTTT

D: TRBD1
size: .
J: TRBJ2-7
V: TRBV2
CDR3: CASSNRGHISSYEQYF
DNA: TGTGCCAGCAGTAACAGGGGGCATATAAGCTCCTACGAGCAGTACTTC

D: TRBD1
size: once
J: TRBJ2-2
V: TRBV27
CDR3: CASSPGTGFGELFF
DNA: TGTGCCAGCAGTCCCGGGACAGGGTTCGGGGAGCTGTTTTTT

D: .
size: .
J: TRBJ1-2
V: TRBV11-3
CDR3: CASSLLGAGYTF
DNA: TGTGCCAGCAGCTTATTGGGGGCTGGCTACACCTTC

D: TRBD1
size: .
J: TRBJ2-7
V: TRBV5-1
CDR3: CASSPRDSDSYEQYF
DNA: TGCGCCAGCAGCCCCCGGGACAGTGACTCCTACGAGCAGTACTTC

D: TRBD1
size: .
J: TRBJ1-2
V: TRBV5-4
CDR3: CASSFQGAGGYTF
DNA: TGTGCCAGCAGCTTTCAGGGGGCTGGTGGCTACACCTTC

D: TRBD1
size: .
J: TRBJ1-2
V: TRBV5-1
CDR3: CASSTRDRSNYGYTF
DNA: TGCGCCAGCAGCACGAGGGACAGGAGTAACTATGGCTACACCTTC

D: TRBD1
size: .
J: TRBJ1-2
V: TRBV5-1
CDR3: CASSTRTGGDGYGYTF
DNA: TGCGCCAGCAGCACCAGGACAGGGGGCGACGGCTATGGCTACACCTTC

D: TRBD1
size: .
J: TRBJ2-1
V: TRBV11-3
CDR3: CASSPGQGRNEQFF
DNA: TGTGCCAGCAGCCCCGGACAGGGGAGGAATGAGCAGTTCTTC

D: .
size: .
J: TRBJ2-7
V: TRBV18
CDR3: CASSPALARSYEQYF
DNA: TGTGCCAGCTCACCAGCCCTAGCGCGCTCCTACGAGCAGTACTTC

D: .
size: .
J: TRBJ2-5
V: TRBV5-5
CDR3: CASSLGGPQTQYF
DNA: TGTGCCAGCAGCTTGGGGGGCCCCCAGACCCAGTACTTC

D: .
size: .
J: TRBJ1-1
V: TRBV2
CDR3: CASSDLVAGVVGAFF
DNA: TGTGCCAGCAGTGACTTAGTCGCCGGGGTCGTCGGAGCTTTCTTT

D: .
size: once
J: TRBJ1-2
V: TRBV2
CDR3: CASSEAGYGYTF
DNA: TGTGCCAGCAGTGAGGCGGGTTATGGCTACACCTTC

D: .
size: .
J: TRBJ1-4
V: TRBV19
CDR3: CASSIVGAREEKLFF
DNA: TGTGCCAGTAGTATAGTGGGGGCGAGGGAGGAAAAACTGTTTTTT

D: TRBD1
size: .
J: TRBJ2-1
V: TRBV7-6
CDR3: CASSLARGPQYNEQFF
DNA: TGTGCCAGCAGCTTAGCCAGGGGGCCCCAATACAATGAGCAGTTCTTC

D: .
size: .
J: TRBJ2-7
V: TRBV18
CDR3: CASSPNPPGSYEQYF
DNA: TGTGCCAGCTCACCAAACCCGCCGGGGTCCTACGAGCAGTACTTC

D: .
size: .
J: TRBJ2-7
V: TRBV7-3
CDR3: CAGYCRGAVNEQYF
DNA: TGTGCCGGCTACTGTCGGGGGGCCGTGAACGAGCAGTACTTC

D: .
size: .
J: TRBJ2-3
V: TRBV5-6
CDR3: CASSSEGGTQYF
DNA: TGTGCCAGCAGCTCTGAAGGGGGTACGCAGTATTTT

D: .
size: .
J: TRBJ1-2
V: TRBV4-1
CDR3: CASSQEEGVGYTF
DNA: TGCGCCAGCAGCCAAGAGGAAGGGGTCGGCTACACCTTC

D: TRBD2
size: .
J: TRBJ2-1
V: TRBV5-1
CDR3: CATAITGEGHNEQFF
DNA: TGCGCCACCGCGATTACGGGGGAGGGCCACAATGAGCAGTTCTTC

D: TRBD1
size: .
J: TRBJ2-2
V: TRBV5-1
CDR3: CASGTGGTGELFF
DNA: TGCGCCAGCGGGACAGGGGGCACCGGGGAGCTGTTTTTT

D: TRBD1
size: .
J: TRBJ2-1
V: TRBV6-5
CDR3: CASSYETGGNEQFF
DNA: TGTGCCAGCAGTTACGAAACAGGGGGGAATGAGCAGTTCTTC

D: .
size: .
J: TRBJ1-3
V: TRBV7-2
CDR3: CASSSDFSGNTIYF
DNA: TGTGCCAGCAGCTCGGACTTCTCTGGAAACACCATATATTTT

D: .
size: .
J: TRBJ2-1
V: TRBV13
CDR3: CASSSEGWAYNEQFF
DNA: TGTGCCAGCAGCTCCGAGGGTTGGGCGTACAATGAGCAGTTCTTC

D: TRBD1
size: .
J: TRBJ1-1
V: TRBV18
CDR3: CASSPTGGTEAFF
DNA: TGTGCCAGCTCACCAACAGGGGGCACTGAAGCTTTCTTT

D: .
size: many
J: TRBJ2-5
V: TRBV4-1
CDR3: CASSQVDLFAFDGTQYF
DNA: TGCGCCAGCAGCCAAGTAGATCTATTCGCTTTCGATGGGACCCAGTACTTC

D: .
size: .
J: TRBJ2-1
V: TRBV6-1
CDR3: CASSALGGANAGNNEQFF
DNA: TGTGCCAGCAGTGCCCTGGGGGGGGCTAACGCGGGGAACAATGAGCAGTTCTTC

D: TRBD1
size: .
J: TRBJ1-5
V: TRBV6-1
CDR3: CASSPRDSRNQPQHF
DNA: TGTGCCAGCAGCCCCCGGGACAGTCGCAATCAGCCCCAGCATTTT

D: .
size: .
J: TRBJ2-3
V: TRBV7-3
CDR3: CASSLNGNRRLDTQYF
DNA: TGTGCCAGCAGCTTAAATGGTAATCGTCGGCTAGATACGCAGTATTTT

D: .
size: .
J: TRBJ2-2
V: TRBV4-1
CDR3: CASSQGAWAGELFF
DNA: TGCGCCAGCAGCCAAGGGGCGTGGGCCGGGGAGCTGTTTTTT

D: .
size: .
J: TRBJ1-1
V: TRBV5-1
CDR3: CASSSGENTEAFF
DNA: TGCGCCAGCAGCTCAGGAGAGAACACTGAAGCTTTCTTT